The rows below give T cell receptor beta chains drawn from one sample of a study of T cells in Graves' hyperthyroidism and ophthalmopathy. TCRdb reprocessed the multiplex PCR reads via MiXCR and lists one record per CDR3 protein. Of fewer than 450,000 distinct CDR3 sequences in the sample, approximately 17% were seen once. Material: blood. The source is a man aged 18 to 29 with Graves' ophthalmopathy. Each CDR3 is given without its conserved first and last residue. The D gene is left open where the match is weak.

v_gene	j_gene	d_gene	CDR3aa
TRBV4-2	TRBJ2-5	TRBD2	ASSPGGGMRETQY
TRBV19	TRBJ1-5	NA	ASSSGRITGNQPQH
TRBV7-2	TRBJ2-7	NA	ASRADTGLFYEQY
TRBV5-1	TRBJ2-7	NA	ASSLGPAGRDEQY
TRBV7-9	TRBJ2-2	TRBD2	ASSSGTSGGMNTGELF
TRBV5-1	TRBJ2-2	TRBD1	ASSPGQTNTGELF
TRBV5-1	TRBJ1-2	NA	ASSLGERHGYT
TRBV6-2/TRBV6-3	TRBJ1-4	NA	ASNQEGGGEKLF
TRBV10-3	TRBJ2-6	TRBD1	AISEQGDSGANVLT
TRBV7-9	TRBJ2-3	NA	ASSPPVAGRTDTQY
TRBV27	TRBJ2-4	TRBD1	ASSPQWTGENIQY
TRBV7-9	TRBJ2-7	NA	ASSTPDRYSYEQY
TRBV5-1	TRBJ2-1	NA	ASSLYQRRNNEQF
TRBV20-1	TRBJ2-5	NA	SAPGGTQY
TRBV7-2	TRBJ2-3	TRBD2	ASSLGASGGLDTQY
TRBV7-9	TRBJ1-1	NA	ASSLALSVEAF
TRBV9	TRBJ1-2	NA	ASSVEAQGSSYGYT
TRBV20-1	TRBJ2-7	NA	SANQGLKSYEQY
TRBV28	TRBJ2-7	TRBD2	ANSLSAGVSYEQY
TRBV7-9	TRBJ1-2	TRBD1	ASSLDAGGHGYT
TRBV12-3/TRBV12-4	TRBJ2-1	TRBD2	ASGIAGGVKNEQF
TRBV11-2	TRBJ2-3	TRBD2	ASSFAGRGVSTDTQY
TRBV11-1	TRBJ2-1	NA	ASSWASPYNEQF
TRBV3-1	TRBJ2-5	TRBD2	ASSGTSGGPKETQY
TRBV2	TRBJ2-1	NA	ASSVYPDAYNEQF
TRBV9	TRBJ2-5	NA	ASSDQGWETQY
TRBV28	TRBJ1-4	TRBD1	ASSIQTGGDEKLF
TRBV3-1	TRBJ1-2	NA	ASSQERSGYT
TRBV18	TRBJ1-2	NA	ASSPMEGYLYGYT
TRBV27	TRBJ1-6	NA	ASSLGRGRSPLH
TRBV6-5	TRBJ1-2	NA	ASSPLDAFNYGYT
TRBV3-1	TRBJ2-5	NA	ASSQGGGGLQETQY
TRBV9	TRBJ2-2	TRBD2	ASSTRGDENANTGELF
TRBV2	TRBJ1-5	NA	ASSERQGTPPPQH
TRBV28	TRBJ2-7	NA	ASSLLAADYEQY
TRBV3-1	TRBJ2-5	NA	ASSQVSSAETQY
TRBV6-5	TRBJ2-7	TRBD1	ASSYETGGTYEQY
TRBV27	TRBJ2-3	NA	ASSIVWAGPTDTQY
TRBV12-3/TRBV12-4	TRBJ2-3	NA	ASSLAVADTQY
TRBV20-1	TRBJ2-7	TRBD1	SAGDRASYEQY
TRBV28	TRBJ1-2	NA	ASSPGGGNYGYT
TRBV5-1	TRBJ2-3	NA	ASTRDGTDTQY
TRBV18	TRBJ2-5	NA	ASSGQAGETQY
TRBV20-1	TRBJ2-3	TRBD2	SARGGGSGTDTQY
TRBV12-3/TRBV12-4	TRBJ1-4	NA	ASSLGPLKDEKLF
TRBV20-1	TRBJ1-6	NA	SANGGTKNSPLH
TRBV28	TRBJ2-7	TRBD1	ASSPGTGSYYEQY
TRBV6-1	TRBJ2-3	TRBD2	ASRRFSGGAFLGTDTQY
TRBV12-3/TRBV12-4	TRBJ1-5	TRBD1	ASTKGQSAQH
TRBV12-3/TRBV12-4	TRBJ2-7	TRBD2	ASSLGDYYEQY
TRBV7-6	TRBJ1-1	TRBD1	ASSQDTGGGTEAF
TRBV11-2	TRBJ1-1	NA	ASSTALVTEAF
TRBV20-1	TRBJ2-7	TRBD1	SAWTGNGYEQY
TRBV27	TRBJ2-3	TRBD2	ASTTSGGTSTDTQY
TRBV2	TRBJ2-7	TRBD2	ARGLAGAVEQY